One and the same sample provided the 2 T cell receptor beta chains below, sequenced in a study of OX40 agonist ivuxolimab in advanced cancers. Repertoires were generated with immunoSEQ multiplex PCR, while TCRdb's copy carries only in-frame clones and drops some. The sample shows 15,000 to 20,000 clones, roughly 80% of them seen only once. Specimen: CD4+ or CD8+ T cells sorted from blood, collected in a trial of the OX40 agonist ivuxolimab. The source is an adult with an advanced solid tumor such as melanoma, head and neck, liver or kidney cancer.

A word on this clone: Mismatch with germline at one junction end may stem from a read error. This chain links TRBV6-1 with TRBJ1-1; D is unresolved. The CDR3 length is 14 residues. Germline CDR1 is MNHNS and CDR2 is SASEGT. The CDR3 protein is CASGENGVGREAFF. The CDR3 coding sequence is TGTGCCAGCGGTGAAAATGGTGTGGGCCGGGAAGCTTTCTTT.

V usage is TRBV5-1 and J usage is TRBJ2-3; TRBD2 matches at 12 bases. The ends lost 2 bases at V and 0 bases at J; junction bases unmatched: 4. This CDR3 has 17 amino acids. Germline V gene sequence: CDR1 SGHRS, CDR2 YFSETQ. The CDR3 sequence: CASSFYTSGGSTDTQYF. DNA of the CDR3: TGCGCCAGCAGCTTCTATACTAGCGGGGGGAGCACAGATACGCAGTATTTT.